These 7 T cell receptor beta chains were all obtained from the same sample, sequenced in a study of blood T cell repertoires in COVID-19. Clones were read by immunoSEQ multiplex PCR, and TCRdb kept only the in-frame ones, dropping some. This table has over 90,000 clones, 81% appearing once. Sequenced input: peripheral blood. These receptors all stem from a man at least 80 years old with COVID-19, enrolled during active disease.

The chain links TRBV6-1 to TRBJ2-5; D is perhaps TRBD1 (6 bases). CDR1 and CDR2 from the germline V gene are MNHNS and SASEGT. CDR3 length equals 15 residues. The V and J ends lost 0 bases and 5 bases respectively, with 13 bases between them. The CDR3 DNA reads TGTGCCAGCAGTGAAGCAGGACAGATCGGGGAGACCCAGTACTTC. Encoded protein: CASSEAGQIGETQYF.

The chain uses TRBV28 and TRBJ2-2; D possibly corresponds to TRBD2 (5 bases). The CDR3 has 11 amino acids. Germline assignment: CDR1 MDHEN and CDR2 SYDVKM. The V and J ends lost 11 bases and 6 bases respectively, with 10 bases between them. The DNA of the CDR3 is TGTGCCGGCCGGGGTGCCGGGGAGCTGTTTTTT. It encodes CAGRGAGELFF. Full variable domain (remainder filled in from reference TRBV28 and TRBJ2-2): DVKVTQSSRYLVKRTGEKVFLECVQDMDHENMFWYRQDPGLGLRLIYFSYDVKMKEKGDIPEGYSVSREKKERFSLILESASTNQTSMYLCAGRGAGELFFGEGSRLTVL.

The rearrangement uses TRBV30 and TRBJ2-7; 9 bases align to TRBD1. Germline lookup yields CDR1 GTSNPN and CDR2 SVGIG (reference sequence). The CDR3 extends over 16 amino acids. The junction had 11 bases not matched to a gene; V was cut back by 1 base and J by 4 bases. CDR3 bases: TGTGCCTGGAGTGAGGGACAGGGAGGTATTGAGTACGAGCAGTACTTC. This sequence encodes CAWSEGQGGIEYEQYF.

The chain links TRBV27 to TRBJ2-3, with a weak D call TRBD1 (6 bases). With 2 bases removed from V and 2 bases from J, the gap between germline ends came to 14 bases. Per the germline V gene, CDR1 is MNHEY and CDR2 is SMNVEV (reference sequence). The CDR3 is 16 amino acids. The CDR3 here is CASSLTWDTLTDTQYF. The DNA of the CDR3 is TGTGCCAGCAGTTTAACTTGGGACACCCTCACAGATACGCAGTATTTT.

DNA of the CDR3: TGTGCCAGCAGTTTAGTGACAGGGCTGAGTCAGCCCCAGCATTTT. This translates into CASSLVTGLSQPQHF. V usage is TRBV27 and J usage is TRBJ1-5; 7 bases match TRBD1. The CDR3 is 15 amino acids. Germline loops: CDR1 MNHEY, CDR2 SMNVEV (reference sequence). Germline trimming cut 2 bases from V and 6 bases from J; bases unmatched to any gene: 7.

The chain is built from TRBV27 and TRBJ1-3; possible D gene TRBD1, 5 bases. Trimming removed 3 bases at V and 0 bases at J, with 6 bases between. The V gene's germline CDR1 is MNHEY and CDR2 SMNVEV (reference sequence). The CDR3 is 14 residues long. CDR3 DNA: TGTGCCAGCAGTTTCGGGGGCTCTGGAAACACCATATATTTT. Translation gives CASSFGGSGNTIYF.

This chain joins TRBV27 and TRBJ2-1, with TRBD2 matching over 7 bases. Losses at the gene ends were 0 bases for V and 4 bases for J; bases not matched to a gene: 9. The CDR3 is 17 amino acids. Germline CDR1 is MNHEY and CDR2 is SMNVEV (reference sequence). The CDR3 region has the DNA TGTGCCAGCAGTTTATCGTCGGCGGGAGACCTATACAATGAGCAGTTCTTC. The encoded protein is CASSLSSAGDLYNEQFF.